This TCR beta chain was captured in a study of technical replicates of blood from several donors. The CDR3 sequence is 17 residues long. V trimming: 5 bases; J trimming: 2 bases; junction bases outside the gene matches: 14. Germline V gene sequence: CDR1 SGHRS, CDR2 YFSETQ. Clones were read by immunoSEQ multiplex PCR, and TCRdb kept only the in-frame ones, dropping some. The data contain approximately 70,000 clones, approximately 90% of them singletons. The material sequenced was T cells isolated from PBMCs. The TCR originated in a human donor in good health. The chain carries TRBV5-1 and TRBJ2-3; 7 bases agree with TRBD2. CDR3 region: CASSLITSVSYTDTQYF. CDR3 bases: TGCGCCAGCAGTCTTATTACTAGCGTCAGCTACACAGATACGCAGTATTTT.